Below, 30 T cell receptor beta chains from the same sample are listed, as sequenced in a study of tumor-infiltrating lymphocytes in primary liver carcinoma. From 500 ng total RNA, TCR beta cDNA was generated with a primer in the constant region. Slightly modified ARM-PCR served as the procedure for the TCR beta libraries. These libraries came from three rounds of nested multiplex PCR. Rounds one and two of PCR, each of 10 cycles, were primed with TRBV1-TRBV30 forward primers and a C-beta reverse primer. TCRdb re-called the multiplex PCR reads through MiXCR, storing one row per CDR3 protein. The sample carries approximately 110,000 distinct CDR3 sequences, 64% recorded once. RNA and DNA were co-extracted from about 19-30 mg of unsorted bulk tissue. Source material: liver tumor tissue from sampling region 3. This sample's subset: tumor region T3, left-lateral pole. Receptors were obtained from a woman in her fifties or sixties with primary liver carcinoma and hepatitis B virus infection.

The gene calls are TRBV9 and TRBJ2-7; no clear D. This CDR3 comprises 14 residues. Germline V lookup: CDR1 SGDLS, CDR2 YYNGEE. Deletions cut 1 base from V and 3 bases from J, with 11 bases between. The CDR3 coding sequence is TGTGCCAGCAGCGTACGGCCCGCTTTCTACGAGCAGTACTTC. Translated: CASSVRPAFYEQYF. Together with reference TRBV9 and TRBJ2-7, the CDR3 gives the full variable domain: DSGVTQTPKHLITATGQRVTLRCSPRSGDLSVYWYQQSLDQGLQFLIQYYNGEERAKGNILERFSAQQFPDLHSELNLSSLELGDSALYFCASSVRPAFYEQYFGPGTRLTVT.

This clonotype has just a few counts. A much bigger clone sits one base away, suggesting this may be a read error. The chain couples TRBV28 to TRBJ2-1; 14 bases line up with TRBD2. The CDR3 covers 15 residues. CDR1 is MDHEN and CDR2 is SYDVKM in the germline V gene. The CDR3 DNA reads TGTGCCAGCAGTTTGGAGACTAGCGGGAGGGATGAGCAGCTCTTC. This sequence encodes CASSLETSGRDEQLF.

As concerns this clonotype: A single base separates this from a much larger clone, so it may be a read error. The rearrangement joins TRBV29-1 to TRBJ2-1; D is perhaps TRBD1 (5 bases). This CDR3 is built from 12 residues. Per germline, CDR1 SQVTM and CDR2 ANQGSEA. Here the CDR3 DNA reads TGCAGCGCAAGCAGGGCCTACAGTGAGCAGTTCTTC. This gives the protein CSASRAYSEQFF.

On this clonotype itself: Being one base from a much bigger clone, this may be a read error. The chain couples TRBV5-1 to TRBJ2-1; 12 nucleotides agree with TRBD2. The junction had 5 bases not matched to a gene; V was cut back by 5 bases and J by 2 bases. Germline V gene sequence: CDR1 SGHRS, CDR2 YFSETQ. The CDR3 length is 16 residues. The CDR3 region is CASSYRLAGAYNEQFF. For the CDR3, the DNA is TGCGCCAGCAGTTACCGACTAGCGGGAGCCTACAATGAGCAGTTCTTC.

Of note for this clonotype: A much larger clone sits a single nucleotide away, making a read error possible. This chain connects TRBV5-4 to TRBJ2-1; TRBD2 aligns across 10 bases. The CDR3 consists of 15 residues. The germline V gene encodes CDR1 SGHNT and CDR2 YYREEE (reference sequence). CDR3 loop: CASSPTSGITSEQSF. The CDR3 nucleotides read TGTGCCAGCAGCCCTACTAGCGGGATAACGAGTGAGCAGTCCTTC.

Worth noting for this clonotype: Since a much larger clone is just one base distant, this may be a read error. Because the CDR3 is missing its conserved closing phenylalanine or tryptophan, this is likely a read error. This chain joins TRBV11-2 and TRBJ2-3; D may be TRBD1 (5 bases). The V end was cut by 5 bases, the J end by 7 bases, with 16 bases between. The germline gives CDR1 SGHAT, CDR2 FQNNGV. The CDR3 contains 14 residues. The CDR3 region is CASSLRQWANTQYS. CDR3 nucleotide sequence: TGTGCCAGCAGCCTACGACAGTGGGCGAATACGCAGTATTCT.

This clonotype was observed at least ten times. This rearrangement joins TRBV6-1 to TRBJ1-5; the D is unclear. The CDR3 has 14 amino acids. Germline CDR1 is MNHNS and CDR2 is SASEGT. Trimming pared 2 bases from V and 5 bases from J, leaving 10 bases between. CDR3 protein: CASSENSPHQPQHF. CDR3 DNA: TGTGCCAGCAGTGAAAACAGCCCGCATCAGCCCCAGCATTTT.

The rearrangement links TRBV4-1 to TRBJ2-3; perhaps TRBD1 as D (7 bases). Trimming took off 0 bases at V and 14 bases at J, with 33 bases between the two ends. Per germline, CDR1 MGHRA and CDR2 YSYEKL. The CDR3 contains 19 residues. CDR3 loop: CASSQEGTASVTSTDMRYF. The DNA of the CDR3 is TGCGCCAGCAGCCAAGAAGGGACAGCATCCGTAACTAGCACAGATATGCGGTATTTT.

This rearrangement joins TRBV7-3 to TRBJ2-1; TRBD2 is a possible D gene (6 bases). In germline, CDR1 is SGHTA, CDR2 FQGTGA. This CDR3 is built from 20 residues. With 0 bases removed from V and 5 bases from J, the gap between germline ends came to 26 bases. Here the CDR3 DNA reads TGTGCCAGCAGCTTAACGTTCGAGCGGGCCGTTACCTCGAAAGACAATGAGCAGTTCTTC. Amino acid sequence: CASSLTFERAVTSKDNEQFF.

About this clonotype: A much larger clone differs from this one at a single base, so this may be a read error. This chain joins TRBV5-4 and TRBJ2-3; a weak D match, TRBD2 (5 bases). This CDR3 has 13 amino acids. Germline CDR1 reads SGHNT; CDR2 reads YYREEE (reference sequence). The CDR3 region has the DNA TGTGCCAGAAGCTTGAGGGATACGGATACGCAGTATTTT. Translation: CARSLRDTDTQYF.

The chain has TRBV28 and TRBJ2-5; no clear D gene. This CDR3 has 14 residues. V shed 5 bases and J shed 6 bases, with 16 bases lying between them. In germline, CDR1 is MDHEN, CDR2 SYDVKM. Here the CDR3 reads CASSIPGGMKTQYF. DNA of the CDR3: TGTGCCAGCAGTATCCCAGGTGGCATGAAGACCCAGTACTTC. Full variable domain (outside the CDR3, taken from reference TRBV28 and TRBJ2-5): DVKVTQSSRYLVKRTGEKVFLECVQDMDHENMFWYRQDPGLGLRLIYFSYDVKMKEKGDIPEGYSVSREKKERFSLILESASTNQTSMYLCASSIPGGMKTQYFGPGTRLLVL.

This clonotype was recorded only once. The J gene is TRBJ2-1, the V gene TRBV11-1, with 7 bases lining up with TRBD2. The CDR3 has 15 residues. In germline, CDR1 is SGHAT, CDR2 FQDESV (reference sequence). J was trimmed by 2 bases and V by 6 bases; bases with no gene match: 7. CDR3 nucleotides: TGTGCCAGCAGGTTGGGGGGGATGACCTACAATGAGCAGTTCTTC. As protein: CASRLGGMTYNEQFF.

With regard to this clonotype: A read error may account for a junction end that differs from germline. CDR3 region: CTSSDVRGGPNEQFF. The CDR3 DNA is TGCACCAGCAGTGACGTTCGAGGAGGGCCTAATGAGCAGTTCTTC. The rearrangement uses TRBV10-2 and TRBJ2-1; weak D call: TRBD2 (6 bases). CDR3 length: 15 amino acids. The germline V gene has CDR1 WSHSY and CDR2 SAAADI.

The chain employs TRBV28 and TRBJ2-1; 7 nucleotides match TRBD2. Germline V gene data show CDR1 as MDHEN and CDR2 as SYDVKM. The CDR3 has 17 residues. V shed 6 bases and J 2 bases; nucleotides not matched to a gene: 13. This CDR3 reads CASSLGISGRPYNEQFF. In DNA, the CDR3 is TGTGCCAGCAGCCTCGGGATTAGCGGGCGGCCCTACAATGAGCAGTTCTTC.

Turning to this clonotype: One end of the junction does not line up with germline, which may come from a read error. The chain couples TRBV11-2 to TRBJ2-7, with 8 bases aligning to TRBD2. The CDR3 spans 18 residues. The germline V gene has CDR1 SGHAT and CDR2 FQNNGV. The CDR3 loop is CASSLDWLSLAGPYELYF. The CDR3 DNA reads as TGTGCCAGCAGCTTAGATTGGTTAAGTCTAGCGGGTCCCTACGAGCTGTACTTC.

This clonotype was detected ten times or more. The V call is TRBV7-8, the J call TRBJ2-5; the match to TRBD1 covers 8 bases. The CDR3 loop spans 15 amino acids. Trimming cost V 4 bases and J 4 bases; bases outside gene matches: 8. Germline CDR1 SGHVS, CDR2 FQNEAQ. The CDR3 loop is CASSSQGARAETQYF. The CDR3 DNA reads as TGTGCCAGCAGCTCTCAGGGGGCACGGGCAGAGACCCAGTACTTC.

This rearrangement joins TRBV20-1 to TRBJ1-2; the D is unclear. CDR1 is DFQATT, CDR2 SNEGSKA, per germline (reference sequence). Trimming cost V 4 bases and J 4 bases, with 19 bases left between them. This CDR3 comprises 15 residues. The CDR3 sequence is CSATLKPGNLYGYTF. DNA for the CDR3: TGCAGTGCTACCCTTAAACCGGGGAACCTCTATGGCTACACCTTC.

Comments on this clonotype: Compared with germline, one end of the junction differs, possibly owing to a read error. The J gene is TRBJ1-1, the V gene TRBV11-1, with D perhaps TRBD1 (6 bases). The CDR3 length is 14 residues. The germline V gene has CDR1 SGHAT and CDR2 FQDESV (reference sequence). In nucleotides, the CDR3 is TGTGCCAGCAGCTTGTGGAGGGGGAACACTGAGGCTTTCTTT. This translates into CASSLWRGNTEAFF.

Many counts were recorded for this clonotype. The rearrangement joins TRBV10-3 to TRBJ1-2; 9 positions agree with TRBD1. The germline V gene has CDR1 ENHRY and CDR2 SYGVKD. CDR3 length: 14 amino acids. The junction had 9 bases not matched to a gene; V was cut back by 8 bases and J by 5 bases. CDR3 bases: TGTGCCATCGCCAAAGAGACAGGGGGGTATGGCTACACCTTC. This sequence encodes CAIAKETGGYGYTF.

A word on this clonotype: This may stem from a read error, because a much larger clone lies one nucleotide away. The missing conserved phenylalanine or tryptophan at the end of this CDR3 makes a read error likely. V is TRBV5-5 and J is TRBJ1-1; D unclear. The CDR3 loop spans 13 amino acids. Germline CDR1 and CDR2: SGHKS and YYEKEE (reference sequence). V was shortened by 0 bases and J by 5 bases, with 8 bases between the two germline ends. The DNA for the CDR3 is TGTGCCAGCAGCTTGGTGGGGAAGACTGAAGCTTTCCTT. It encodes CASSLVGKTEAFL.

The rearrangement links TRBV4-2 to TRBJ2-7; D might be TRBD2 (6 bases). The CDR3 is 14 residues long. V was shortened by 0 bases and J by 7 bases, with 13 bases between the two germline ends. Germline V gene lookup returns CDR1 LGHNA and CDR2 YNFKEQ. The CDR3 DNA follows: TGTGCCAGCAGCCAAGAGGTAACGGGAGATGAGCAGTACTTC. It yields the protein CASSQEVTGDEQYF.

J is TRBJ2-4 and V is TRBV6-2 or TRBV6-3; the D gene is possibly TRBD1 (6 bases). This CDR3 has 15 amino acids. V lost 5 bases and J 0 bases, leaving 11 bases between the germline ends. Germline CDR1 and CDR2: MNHEY and SVGEGT. The CDR3 sequence is CASSGLGQAKNIQYF. The CDR3, as DNA: TGTGCCAGCAGTGGTTTGGGACAAGCCAAAAACATTCAGTACTTC.

This clonotype was seen a handful of times. One base away lies a much larger clone, so this may be a sequencing read error. The V gene is TRBV28, the J gene TRBJ1-5; D is unclear. There are 12 residues in the CDR3. V dropped 3 bases and J dropped 6 bases, with 6 bases sitting between them. The V gene's germline CDR1 is MDHEN and CDR2 SYDVKM. CDR3 sequence (DNA): TGTGCCAGCAGTTTGTGTGGTCAGCCCCAGCATTTT. Protein sequence: CASSLCGQPQHF.

The chain joins TRBV28 to TRBJ2-6, with D hard to call. Germline assignment: CDR1 MDHEN and CDR2 SYDVKM. The CDR3 contains 13 residues. This chain's CDR3 is CVTAQSGANVLTF. Written as DNA, the CDR3 is TGTGTCACCGCCCAATCTGGGGCCAACGTCCTGACTTTC.

This clonotype was recorded many times. The chain joins TRBV6-1 to TRBJ2-7; D perhaps matches TRBD1 (6 bases). The CDR3 totals 13 residues. The germline V and J ends were trimmed by 6 bases and 4 bases, with 13 bases remaining between them. Germline lookup yields CDR1 MNHNS and CDR2 SASEGT. CDR3 in DNA: TGTGCCAGCAGAGCGGACAGAAATTACGAGCAGTACTTC. This codes for CASRADRNYEQYF.

The chain combines TRBV14 with TRBJ2-7; 9 bases agree with TRBD1. V trimming: 4 bases; J trimming: 10 bases; junction bases outside the gene matches: 11. There are 14 residues in the CDR3. Germline CDR1 reads SGHDN; CDR2 reads FVKESK. The CDR3 DNA is TGTGCCAGCAGCCCCGGACAGGGGTTGGCCGGACAGTACTTC. Protein product: CASSPGQGLAGQYF.

V gene TRBV11-2 combines with J gene TRBJ2-1, with 8 bases lining up with TRBD2. V shed 9 bases and J 7 bases; nucleotides not matched to a gene: 20. Per the germline V gene, CDR1 is SGHAT and CDR2 is FQNNGV. The CDR3 spans 17 residues. The DNA of the CDR3 is TGTGCCAGTAGCCCAGGGACCGGGAGGGGAAGGGAAAATGAGCAGTTCTTC. Translation gives CASSPGTGRGRENEQFF.

J is TRBJ1-1 and V is TRBV12-3 or TRBV12-4, with TRBD1 as a possible D gene (6 bases). The CDR3 spans 16 residues. V lost 9 bases and J 3 bases, leaving 23 bases between the germline ends. CDR3 region: CASRGGRSRQDTEAFF. The CDR3, as DNA: TGTGCCAGTAGGGGGGGGCGCAGTAGGCAAGACACTGAAGCTTTCTTT.

This rearrangement joins TRBV6-5 to TRBJ2-7; maybe TRBD1 (5 bases). This CDR3 region has 13 residues. Germline values: CDR1 MNHEY, CDR2 SVGAGI. CDR3 in DNA: TGTGTCGGCAGTCAGGACACCGGCTACGAGCAGTACTTC. It yields the protein CVGSQDTGYEQYF.

This chain joins TRBV12-3 or TRBV12-4 and TRBJ2-1; 9 positions match TRBD2. V lost 10 bases and J lost 9; bases outside the gene matches: 16. The CDR3 contains 15 residues. DNA of the CDR3: TGTGCCAACAGGGGACTAGCTGGAGGATTCGGTGAGCAGTTCTTC. Translation: CANRGLAGGFGEQFF.